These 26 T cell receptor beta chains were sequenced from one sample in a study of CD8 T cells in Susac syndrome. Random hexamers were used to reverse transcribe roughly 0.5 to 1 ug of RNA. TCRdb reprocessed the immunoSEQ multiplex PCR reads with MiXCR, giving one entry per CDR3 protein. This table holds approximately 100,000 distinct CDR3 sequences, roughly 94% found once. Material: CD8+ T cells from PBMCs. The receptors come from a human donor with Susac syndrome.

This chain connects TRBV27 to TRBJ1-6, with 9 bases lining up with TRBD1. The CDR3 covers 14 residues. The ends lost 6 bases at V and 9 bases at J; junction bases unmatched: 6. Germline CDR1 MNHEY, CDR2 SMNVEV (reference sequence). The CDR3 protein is CASRPGQGFSPLHF. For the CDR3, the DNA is TGTGCCAGCAGGCCGGGACAGGGATTTTCACCCCTCCACTTT.

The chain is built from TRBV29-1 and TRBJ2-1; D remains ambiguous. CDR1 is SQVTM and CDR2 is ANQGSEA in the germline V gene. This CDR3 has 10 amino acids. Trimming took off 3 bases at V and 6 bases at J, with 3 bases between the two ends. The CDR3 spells CSVDINEQFF. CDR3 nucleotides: TGCAGCGTTGACATCAATGAGCAGTTCTTC.

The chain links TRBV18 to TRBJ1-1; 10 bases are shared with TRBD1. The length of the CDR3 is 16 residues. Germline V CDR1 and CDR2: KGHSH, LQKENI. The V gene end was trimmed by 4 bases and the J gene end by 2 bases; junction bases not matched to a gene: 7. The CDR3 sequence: CASSLETGGQNTEAFF. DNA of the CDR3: TGTGCCAGCTCACTGGAGACAGGGGGCCAAAACACTGAAGCTTTCTTT.

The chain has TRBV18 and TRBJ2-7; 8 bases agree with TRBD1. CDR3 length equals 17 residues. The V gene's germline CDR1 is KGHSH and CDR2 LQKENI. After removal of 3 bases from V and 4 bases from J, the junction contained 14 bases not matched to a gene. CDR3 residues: CASSPQPPGQVPYEQYF. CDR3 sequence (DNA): TGTGCCAGCTCACCTCAGCCTCCGGGACAGGTGCCATACGAGCAGTACTTC.

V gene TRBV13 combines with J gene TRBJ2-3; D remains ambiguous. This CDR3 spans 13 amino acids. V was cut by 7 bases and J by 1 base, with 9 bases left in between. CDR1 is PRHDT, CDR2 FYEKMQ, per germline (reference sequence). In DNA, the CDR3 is TGTGCCAGCACCATCGGTGGCACAGATACGCAGTATTTT. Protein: CASTIGGTDTQYF.

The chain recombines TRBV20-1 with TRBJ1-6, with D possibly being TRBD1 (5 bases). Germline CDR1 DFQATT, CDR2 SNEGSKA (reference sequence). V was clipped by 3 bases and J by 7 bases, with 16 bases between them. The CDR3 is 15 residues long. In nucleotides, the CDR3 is TGCAGTGCTAGCCCCTGGACACAACCCAATTCACCCCTCCACTTT. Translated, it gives CSASPWTQPNSPLHF.

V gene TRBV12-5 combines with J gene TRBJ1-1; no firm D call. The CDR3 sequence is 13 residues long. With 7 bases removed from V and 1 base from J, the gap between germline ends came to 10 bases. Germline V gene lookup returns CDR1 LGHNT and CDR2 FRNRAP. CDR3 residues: CASDTLGNTEAFF. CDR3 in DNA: TGTGCTAGTGACACCTTAGGGAACACTGAAGCTTTCTTT.

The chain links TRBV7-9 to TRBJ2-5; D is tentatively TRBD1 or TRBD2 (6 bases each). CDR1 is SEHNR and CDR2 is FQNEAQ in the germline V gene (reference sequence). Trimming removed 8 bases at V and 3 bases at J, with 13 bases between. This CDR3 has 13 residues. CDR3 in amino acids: CASRTGAKETQYF. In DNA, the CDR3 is TGTGCCAGCCGGACGGGGGCAAAAGAGACCCAGTACTTC.

In DNA form, the CDR3 reads TGCAGTGCTAGAACAGGGGGGGACACTGAAGCTTTCTTT. It translates to CSARTGGDTEAFF. The J gene is TRBJ1-1, the V gene TRBV20-1; TRBD1 matches 8 bases. This CDR3 contains 13 residues. Germline-derived CDR1 and CDR2 are DFQATT and SNEGSKA (reference sequence). V dropped 2 bases and J dropped 3; count of bases not matched to a gene: 2.

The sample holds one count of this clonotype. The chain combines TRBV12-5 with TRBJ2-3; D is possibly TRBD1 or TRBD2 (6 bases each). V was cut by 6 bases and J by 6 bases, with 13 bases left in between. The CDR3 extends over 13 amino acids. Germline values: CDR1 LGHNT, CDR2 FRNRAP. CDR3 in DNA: TGTGCTAGTGGAGGGGGGCCCCGGGATACGCAGTATTTT. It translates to CASGGGPRDTQYF.

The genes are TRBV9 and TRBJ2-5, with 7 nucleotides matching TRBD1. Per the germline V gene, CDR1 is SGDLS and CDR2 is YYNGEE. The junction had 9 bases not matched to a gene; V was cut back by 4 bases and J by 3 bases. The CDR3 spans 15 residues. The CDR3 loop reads CASSHRQGRKETQYF. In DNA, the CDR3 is TGTGCCAGCAGCCACCGACAGGGTAGGAAAGAGACCCAGTACTTC.

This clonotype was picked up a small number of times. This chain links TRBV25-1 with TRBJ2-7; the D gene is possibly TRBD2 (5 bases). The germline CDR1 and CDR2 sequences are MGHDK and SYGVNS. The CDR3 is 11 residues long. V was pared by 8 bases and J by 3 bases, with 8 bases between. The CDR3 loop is CASSEGYEQYF. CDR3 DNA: TGTGCCAGCTCAGAGGGCTACGAGCAGTACTTC.

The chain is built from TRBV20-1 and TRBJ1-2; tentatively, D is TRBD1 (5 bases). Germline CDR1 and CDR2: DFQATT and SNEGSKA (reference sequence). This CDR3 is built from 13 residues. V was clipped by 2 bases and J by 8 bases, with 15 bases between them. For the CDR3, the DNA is TGCAGTGCTAGACGCCGGGACTCTCGGGGCTACACCTTC. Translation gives CSARRRDSRGYTF.

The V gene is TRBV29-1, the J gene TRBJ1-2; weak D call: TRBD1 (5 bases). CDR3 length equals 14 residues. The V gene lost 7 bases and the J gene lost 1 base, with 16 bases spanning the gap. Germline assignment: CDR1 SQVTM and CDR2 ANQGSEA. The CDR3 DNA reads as TGCAGCGCCTCTCCAGGGCCAGATAACTATGGCTACACCTTC. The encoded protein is CSASPGPDNYGYTF.

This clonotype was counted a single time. The CDR3 nucleotides are TGCAGTGCTAGAGGACAGGGGACGAAAAACATTCAGTACTTC. Its translation: CSARGQGTKNIQYF. V gene TRBV20-1 combines with J gene TRBJ2-4; 8 bases align to TRBD1. CDR3 length: 14 residues. Trimming took 1 base from V and 4 from J; bases not matched to a gene: 3. Per germline, CDR1 DFQATT and CDR2 SNEGSKA (reference sequence).

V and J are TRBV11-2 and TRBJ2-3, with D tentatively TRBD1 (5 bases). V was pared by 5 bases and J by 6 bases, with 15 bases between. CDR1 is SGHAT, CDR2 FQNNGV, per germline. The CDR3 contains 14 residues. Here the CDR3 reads CASSRAGNRDTQYF. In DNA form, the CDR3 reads TGTGCCAGCAGCCGGGCAGGGAATCGGGATACGCAGTATTTT.

This CDR3 is CASSGAQRYEQYF. CDR3 DNA sequence: TGTGCCAGCAGCGGGGCCCAGCGCTACGAGCAGTACTTC. The chain has TRBV7-9 and TRBJ2-7, with D perhaps matching TRBD1 (5 bases). Germline CDR1 and CDR2: SEHNR and FQNEAQ (reference sequence). This CDR3 comprises 13 residues. V lost 5 bases, J lost 3 bases, and 11 bases lay in between.

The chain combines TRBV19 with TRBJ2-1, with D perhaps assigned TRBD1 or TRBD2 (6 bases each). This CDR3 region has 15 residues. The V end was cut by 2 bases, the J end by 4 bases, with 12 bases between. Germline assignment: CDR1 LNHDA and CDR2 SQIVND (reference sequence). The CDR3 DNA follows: TGTGCCAGTAGTATAAGTGGGGGGCTATACAATGAGCAGTTCTTC. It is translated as CASSISGGLYNEQFF.

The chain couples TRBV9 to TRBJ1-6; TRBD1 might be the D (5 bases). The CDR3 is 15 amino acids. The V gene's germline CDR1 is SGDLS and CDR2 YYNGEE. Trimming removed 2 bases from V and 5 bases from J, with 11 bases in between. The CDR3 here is CASSVGGGNNSPLHF. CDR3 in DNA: TGTGCCAGCAGCGTTGGGGGGGGGAATAATTCACCCCTCCACTTT.

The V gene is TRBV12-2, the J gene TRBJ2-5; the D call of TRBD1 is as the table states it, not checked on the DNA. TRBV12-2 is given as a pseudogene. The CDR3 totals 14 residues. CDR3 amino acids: CASRLGKGAETQYF. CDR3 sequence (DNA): TGTGCAAGTCGCTTAGGAAAGGGGGCAGAGACCCAGTACTTC.

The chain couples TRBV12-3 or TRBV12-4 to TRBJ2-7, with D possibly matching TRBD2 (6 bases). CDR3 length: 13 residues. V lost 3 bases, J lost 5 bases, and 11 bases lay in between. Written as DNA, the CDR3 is TGTGCCAGCAGTTTCGGGACTTACAACGAGCAGTACTTC. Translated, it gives CASSFGTYNEQYF.

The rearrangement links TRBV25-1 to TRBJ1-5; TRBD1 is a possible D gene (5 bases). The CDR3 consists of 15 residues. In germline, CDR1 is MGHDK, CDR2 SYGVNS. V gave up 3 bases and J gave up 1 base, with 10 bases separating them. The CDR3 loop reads CASSEGRGSNQPQHF. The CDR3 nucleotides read TGTGCCAGCAGTGAGGGACGGGGGAGCAATCAGCCCCAGCATTTT.

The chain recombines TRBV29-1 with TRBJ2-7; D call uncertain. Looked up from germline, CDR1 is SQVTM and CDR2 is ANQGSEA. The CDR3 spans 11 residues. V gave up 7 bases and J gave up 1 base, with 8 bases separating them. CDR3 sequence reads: CSGATSYEQYF. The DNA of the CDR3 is TGCAGCGGCGCTACTTCCTACGAGCAGTACTTC.

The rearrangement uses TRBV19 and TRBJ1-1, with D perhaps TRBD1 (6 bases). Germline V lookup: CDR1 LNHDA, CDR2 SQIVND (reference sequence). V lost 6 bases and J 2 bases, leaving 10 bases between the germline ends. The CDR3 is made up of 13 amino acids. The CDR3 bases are TGTGCCAGTAGGCAGGGGACTAACACTGAAGCTTTCTTT. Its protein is CASRQGTNTEAFF.

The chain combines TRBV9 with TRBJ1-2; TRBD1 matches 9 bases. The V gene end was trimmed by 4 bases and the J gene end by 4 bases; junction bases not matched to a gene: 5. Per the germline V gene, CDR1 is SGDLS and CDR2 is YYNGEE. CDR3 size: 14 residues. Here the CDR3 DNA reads TGTGCCAGCAGCCCACGGACAGGGGCCTATGGCTACACCTTC. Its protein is CASSPRTGAYGYTF. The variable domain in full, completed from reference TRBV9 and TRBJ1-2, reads DSGVTQTPKHLITATGQRVTLRCSPRSGDLSVYWYQQSLDQGLQFLIQYYNGEERAKGNILERFSAQQFPDLHSELNLSSLELGDSALYFCASSPRTGAYGYTFGSGTRLTVV.

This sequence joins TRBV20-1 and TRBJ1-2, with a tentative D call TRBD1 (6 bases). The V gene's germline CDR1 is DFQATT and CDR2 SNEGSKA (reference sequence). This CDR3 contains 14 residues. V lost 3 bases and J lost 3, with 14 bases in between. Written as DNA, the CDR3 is TGCAGTGCTAGTGACGGGACATCACACTATGGCTACACCTTC. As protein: CSASDGTSHYGYTF.